The 11 T cell receptor beta chains below all came from one sample that was sequenced in a study of T cells after yellow fever vaccination. From the 5' RACE reads, TCRdb called clonotypes with MiXCR, one entry per CDR3 protein. Of a few hundred thousand distinct CDR3 sequences in the sample, about 10% were seen once. Sequenced here: CD4+ T cells sorted from PBMCs, sampled 5 days after the yellow fever booster vaccination. These TCRs come from a man between 18 and 29 years old who received the YFV17D yellow fever vaccine.

The chain recombines TRBV7-2 with TRBJ1-2; 7 bases are a match to TRBD1. From germline, CDR1 is SGHTA and CDR2 FQGNSA. The CDR3 has 14 amino acids. V trimming: 7 bases; J trimming: 5 bases; junction bases outside the gene matches: 10. The CDR3 region has the DNA TGTGCCAGCAATCCAACAGGGGTGGGATATGGCTACACCTTC. Its protein is CASNPTGVGYGYTF.

This clonotype came up a few times. The gene calls are TRBV4-1 and TRBJ1-1; the match to TRBD1 covers 7 bases. This CDR3 contains 14 residues. Trimming removed 5 bases from V and 6 bases from J; junction bases left unmatched: 9. Germline CDR1 MGHRA, CDR2 YSYEKL. The CDR3 DNA reads as TGCGCCAGCAGCTCGGGACAGCCTATGGCTGAAGCTTTCTTT. This sequence encodes CASSSGQPMAEAFF.

The genes are TRBV5-1 and TRBJ2-3, with 8 bases matching TRBD1. This CDR3 has 15 amino acids. Germline V gives CDR1 SGHRS, CDR2 YFSETQ. J gave up 2 bases and V 0 bases, and 2 bases lay outside the gene matches. CDR3: CASSLDRGDTDTQYF. The CDR3 nucleotides are TGCGCCAGCAGCTTGGACAGGGGGGACACAGATACGCAGTATTTT.

This clonotype has just a few counts. The chain links TRBV6-1 to TRBJ1-3; D perhaps matches TRBD1 (6 bases). Per germline, CDR1 MNHNS and CDR2 SASEGT. This CDR3 contains 14 residues. V lost 10 bases and J 3 bases, leaving 16 bases between the germline ends. CDR3 loop: CATLFGQLGNTIYF. DNA for the CDR3: TGTGCCACTTTATTCGGACAGCTTGGAAACACCATATATTTT.

CDR3 DNA sequence: TGTGCCAGCACTCAGGTTGCGAGGGACACCATATATTTT. This translates into CASTQVARDTIYF. This rearrangement joins TRBV12-3 or TRBV12-4 to TRBJ1-3, with D unresolved. V was clipped by 7 bases and J by 8 bases, with 15 bases between them. The CDR3 is made up of 13 amino acids.

This clonotype was seen a handful of times. V and J are TRBV6-5 and TRBJ1-4; 8 bases map to TRBD1. V shed 6 bases, J shed 7 bases, and the junction held 13 bases outside the gene matches. In germline, CDR1 is MNHEY, CDR2 SVGAGI. This CDR3 is 16 amino acids long. CDR3 amino acids: CASRPSGGGNGEKLFF. In DNA form, the CDR3 reads TGTGCCAGCAGACCCTCAGGGGGCGGAAATGGTGAAAAACTGTTTTTT.

The chain couples TRBV7-2 to TRBJ2-5; 8 bases map to TRBD2. V gave up 1 base and J gave up 5 bases; unmatched junction bases: 9. The CDR3 totals 16 residues. From germline, CDR1 is SGHTA and CDR2 FQGNSA. This CDR3 reads CASSLGLGGGLETQYF. CDR3 in DNA: TGTGCCAGCAGCTTAGGACTGGGCGGGGGGCTGGAGACCCAGTACTTC.

This clonotype was picked up many times. V is TRBV9 and J is TRBJ1-2; D is ambiguous. With 3 bases removed from V and 5 bases from J, the gap between germline ends came to 2 bases. Germline lookup yields CDR1 SGDLS and CDR2 YYNGEE. The CDR3 sequence is 10 residues long. The chain's CDR3 is CASSAYGYTF. In DNA form, the CDR3 reads TGTGCCAGCAGCGCGTATGGCTACACCTTC.

The chain uses TRBV7-9 and TRBJ1-5; the D is unclear. V was pared by 4 bases and J by 7 bases, with 23 bases between. From germline, CDR1 is SEHNR and CDR2 FQNEAQ (reference sequence). The length of the CDR3 is 17 residues. The CDR3 DNA follows: TGTGCCAGCAGCTCACCCAGCACGGGCGCAGGAAGGCAGCCCCAGCATTTT. Protein product: CASSSPSTGAGRQPQHF.

The CDR3 DNA is TGTGCCAGCAGCTTAATCCGGCAGGAAGTCCCCGGGGCCAACGTCCTGACTTTC. This gives the protein CASSLIRQEVPGANVLTF. The chain combines TRBV11-2 with TRBJ2-6; D is unclear. The ends were cut back, 2 bases at V and 4 bases at J, with 18 bases in the middle. The CDR3 runs 18 residues. Germline CDR1 SGHAT, CDR2 FQNNGV.

The V and J genes are TRBV12-3 or TRBV12-4 and TRBJ1-1, with TRBD1 identical over 9 bases. V trimming: 0 bases; J trimming: 9 bases; junction bases outside the gene matches: 2. The CDR3 covers 13 residues. The CDR3 coding sequence is TGTGCCAGCAGTTTAGCGGGGACAGGGAAAGCTTTCTTT. This sequence encodes CASSLAGTGKAFF.